These 29 T cell receptor beta chains originate from one sample sequenced in a study of vaccination effects on CD4 cells after COVID-19. Antigens of these TCRs are unknown. The protocol was immunoSEQ multiplex PCR, while the TCRdb copy is restricted to in-frame clones and leaves out a portion. The data hold about 73,000 clones, with roughly 73% observed a single time. It was after around eleven days of culture that CD4+ T cells were isolated. Either the BNT162b2 or mRNA-1273 vaccine was given to participants in two doses. Sequencing was performed on CD4+ T cells from PBMCs cultured without peptide, taken after COVID-19 vaccination. These receptors were taken from a human donor who received a COVID-19 vaccine.

The chain links TRBV5-1 to TRBJ1-2, with D tentatively TRBD1 (5 bases). V lost 0 bases and J lost 3, with 12 bases in between. CDR1 is SGHRS and CDR2 is YFSETQ in the germline V gene. The CDR3 extends over 15 amino acids. CDR3: CASSLAGPGHYGYTF. DNA for the CDR3: TGCGCCAGCAGCTTGGCCGGACCGGGGCACTATGGCTACACCTTC.

The chain is built from TRBV14 and TRBJ2-2; 7 bases align to TRBD2. Germline V gene data show CDR1 as SGHDN and CDR2 as FVKESK. The CDR3 length is 15 residues. The V gene end was trimmed by 6 bases and the J gene end by 1 base; junction bases not matched to a gene: 5. The CDR3 loop is CASSGVAGNTGELFF. Here the CDR3 DNA reads TGTGCCAGCAGTGGGGTAGCGGGGAACACCGGGGAGCTGTTTTTT.

The chain combines TRBV19 with TRBJ2-5; D possibly corresponds to TRBD2 (6 bases). This CDR3 has 14 residues. Germline assignment: CDR1 LNHDA and CDR2 SQIVND (reference sequence). V was cut by 3 bases and J by 5 bases, with 13 bases left in between. This chain's CDR3 is CASSMGLYAETQYF. CDR3 coding DNA: TGTGCCAGTAGTATGGGACTCTATGCGGAGACCCAGTACTTC.

The chain recombines TRBV6-4 with TRBJ1-3; tentative D call: TRBD1 (5 bases). The CDR3 is made up of 15 amino acids. In germline, CDR1 is MRHNA, CDR2 SNTAGT. V was pared by 2 bases and J by 2 bases, with 10 bases between. CDR3 in DNA: TGTGCCAGCAGTGACCTAGGGGAAGCTGGAAACACCATATATTTT. As protein: CASSDLGEAGNTIYF.

The rearrangement links TRBV2 to TRBJ1-5, with 8 bases that match TRBD1. The V segment lost 5 bases and the J segment 7 bases; nucleotides outside the gene matches: 10. The V gene's germline CDR1 is SNHLY and CDR2 FYNNEI. The CDR3 covers 15 residues. CDR3 loop: CASSPGTGPMQPQHF. The CDR3 nucleotides read TGTGCCAGCAGTCCCGGGACAGGCCCTATGCAGCCCCAGCATTTT.

This clone was counted between two and nine times. The V call is TRBV9, the J call TRBJ1-4; D remains ambiguous. V was trimmed by 1 base and J by 0 bases, leaving 7 bases between them. The CDR3 covers 15 residues. Germline V lookup: CDR1 SGDLS, CDR2 YYNGEE. The CDR3 sequence is CASSVSESTNEKLFF. CDR3 in DNA: TGTGCCAGCAGCGTATCGGAGTCAACTAATGAAAAACTGTTTTTT.

The rearrangement uses TRBV19 and TRBJ1-3; D is uncertain. This CDR3 has 15 amino acids. The germline V and J ends were trimmed by 3 bases and 0 bases, with 9 bases remaining between them. Germline V gene data show CDR1 as LNHDA and CDR2 as SQIVND (reference sequence). CDR3 residues: CASSIGRISGNTIYF. The CDR3 DNA is TGTGCCAGTAGTATCGGGCGGATCTCTGGAAACACCATATATTTT.

This chain joins TRBV9 and TRBJ1-1; D may be TRBD1 (6 bases). CDR1 and CDR2 (germline): SGDLS, YYNGEE. V dropped 3 bases and J dropped 4 bases, with 13 bases sitting between them. CDR3 length: 14 amino acids. The CDR3 DNA reads TGTGCCAGCAGCGAGAGGGGGTTGAGCACTGAAGCTTTCTTT. Protein sequence: CASSERGLSTEAFF. Full variable domain (remainder filled in from reference TRBV9 and TRBJ1-1): DSGVTQTPKHLITATGQRVTLRCSPRSGDLSVYWYQQSLDQGLQFLIQYYNGEERAKGNILERFSAQQFPDLHSELNLSSLELGDSALYFCASSERGLSTEAFFGQGTRLTVV.

The J gene is TRBJ1-6, the V gene TRBV6-1, with TRBD1 matching 12 bases. Germline assignment: CDR1 MNHNS and CDR2 SASEGT. The J segment lost 6 bases and the V segment lost 4 bases, leaving 7 bases of the junction unmatched. The CDR3 covers 17 residues. CDR3 DNA sequence: TGTGCCAGCAGTGCAACCGGGACAGGGGGCCCTAATTCACCCCTCCACTTT. This codes for CASSATGTGGPNSPLHF.

The CDR3 is CASSPPGGQLDNEKLFF. The DNA of the CDR3 is TGTGCCAGCTCACCACCGGGGGGACAGCTTGATAATGAAAAACTGTTTTTT. The gene calls are TRBV18 and TRBJ1-4; TRBD1 matches at 7 bases. Germline V lookup: CDR1 KGHSH, CDR2 LQKENI. This CDR3 is built from 17 residues. The J segment lost 4 bases and the V segment lost 0 bases, leaving 8 bases of the junction unmatched.

This chain connects TRBV6-6 to TRBJ2-3; D is possibly TRBD2 (5 bases). Trimming left V 5 bases short and J 0 bases short, with 6 bases between. This CDR3 comprises 13 residues. The V gene's germline CDR1 is MNHNY and CDR2 SVGAGI (reference sequence). CDR3 protein: CASSRTSTDTQYF. The CDR3 DNA is TGTGCCAGCAGTAGGACTAGCACAGATACGCAGTATTTT.

The chain carries TRBV12-3 or TRBV12-4 and TRBJ1-5, with D possibly TRBD1 on 5 matching bases. Trimming stripped 2 bases from V and 6 bases from J, with 8 bases between. The CDR3 is 13 amino acids. The CDR3 bases are TGTGCCAGCAGTTTAAACGGGGGTCAGCCCCAGCATTTT. Its protein product is CASSLNGGQPQHF.

The chain links TRBV5-8 to TRBJ2-3; TRBD2 aligns across 8 bases. The CDR3 has 16 amino acids. Germline V gene sequence: CDR1 SGHTS, CDR2 YDEGEE. V was clipped by 7 bases and J by 7 bases; unmatched bases: 17. The CDR3: CASPSLPGLVIHTQYF. Written as DNA, the CDR3 is TGTGCCAGCCCTTCGCTACCGGGACTAGTCATTCATACGCAGTATTTT.

This clone was seen only once. The chain employs TRBV7-9 and TRBJ2-3; D call uncertain. The V gene lost 0 bases and the J gene lost 6 bases, with 10 bases spanning the gap. The CDR3 loop spans 14 amino acids. Germline V gives CDR1 SEHNR, CDR2 FQNEAQ (reference sequence). The CDR3 DNA is TGTGCCAGCAGCTTAGCGCCCCAAGGGGATACGCAGTATTTT. Its protein product is CASSLAPQGDTQYF.

The V call is TRBV28, the J call TRBJ1-5; no definite D call. CDR3 length: 12 amino acids. The germline V gene has CDR1 MDHEN and CDR2 SYDVKM. Trimming took off 3 bases at V and 7 bases at J, with 7 bases between the two ends. The CDR3 reads CASSFPGQPQHF. The CDR3 bases are TGTGCCAGCAGTTTCCCGGGACAGCCCCAGCATTTT.

Only one count was recorded for this clone. The sample carries other DNA sequences with the same CDR3. CDR3: CASSFGLQETQYF. The CDR3 bases are TGCGCCAGCAGCTTCGGTTTGCAAGAGACCCAGTACTTC. The chain is built from TRBV5-1 and TRBJ2-5; D is unclear. V gave up 2 bases and J gave up 2 bases, with 7 bases separating them. In germline, CDR1 is SGHRS, CDR2 YFSETQ. CDR3 length equals 13 residues.

The chain links TRBV5-5 to TRBJ1-4, with D possibly TRBD1 on 5 matching bases. V dropped 4 bases and J dropped 7 bases, with 11 bases sitting between them. The germline gives CDR1 SGHKS, CDR2 YYEKEE (reference sequence). The length of the CDR3 is 13 residues. CDR3 sequence (DNA): TGTGCCAGCAGCCGGGGGAGCGTTGAAAAACTGTTTTTT. It encodes CASSRGSVEKLFF.

This chain uses TRBV5-1 with TRBJ1-1; D perhaps matches TRBD1 (5 bases). Germline-derived CDR1 and CDR2 are SGHRS and YFSETQ. Trimming took 0 bases from V and 1 from J, leaving 13 bases between them. The CDR3 totals 16 residues. CDR3 residues: CASSLGRGTGNTEAFF. Written as DNA, the CDR3 is TGCGCCAGCAGCTTGGGGCGCGGGACCGGGAACACTGAAGCTTTCTTT.

The genes are TRBV29-1 and TRBJ1-2; the D is unclear. Per germline, CDR1 SQVTM and CDR2 ANQGSEA. The CDR3 is 12 amino acids. V was pared by 6 bases and J by 8 bases, with 16 bases between. CDR3 bases: TGCAGCGTCTCGACACGGCGGGAGGGCTACACCTTC. Its translation: CSVSTRREGYTF.

This clone was detected a few times. V and J are TRBV3-1 (or the pseudogene TRBV3-2) and TRBJ1-2; D uncertain. The CDR3 is 13 residues long. V gave up 0 bases and J gave up 4 bases, with 6 bases separating them. Germline V CDR1 and CDR2: LGHDT, YNNKEL (reference sequence). The CDR3 sequence is CASSQEGSYGYTF. The DNA of the CDR3 is TGTGCCAGCAGCCAAGAAGGCAGCTATGGCTACACCTTC.

V is TRBV27 and J is TRBJ2-1, with D unresolved. Germline V gene sequence: CDR1 MNHEY, CDR2 SMNVEV (reference sequence). Trimming cost V 2 bases and J 1 base, with 3 bases left between them. This CDR3 is built from 13 residues. CDR3 DNA: TGTGCCAGCAGTTTACGTTCCTACAATGAGCAGTTCTTC. This encodes CASSLRSYNEQFF.

A single count supports this clone. The gene calls are TRBV24-1 and TRBJ1-2, with unresolved D. V was trimmed by 3 bases and J by 5 bases, leaving 21 bases between them. CDR1 is KGHDR, CDR2 SFDVKD, per germline. The CDR3 runs to 17 residues. The CDR3 reads CATSDATTLGIRYGYTF. CDR3 DNA: TGTGCCACCAGTGATGCTACCACCCTCGGGATCCGATATGGCTACACCTTC.

The chain joins TRBV6-1 to TRBJ1-5; tentatively, D is TRBD1 (6 bases). This CDR3 region has 18 residues. Germline loops: CDR1 MNHNS, CDR2 SASEGT. V was clipped by 4 bases and J by 3 bases, with 22 bases between them. The CDR3 protein is CASSAYFPSRQDNQPQHF. In DNA form, the CDR3 reads TGTGCCAGCAGTGCTTATTTCCCCTCACGACAGGACAATCAGCCCCAGCATTTT.

CDR3 bases: TGTGCCAGCAGCAAATCCGGGACTCACACCGACAATGAGCAGTTCTTC. This encodes CASSKSGTHTDNEQFF. The chain links TRBV9 to TRBJ2-1, with D possibly being TRBD2 (6 bases). The CDR3 loop spans 16 amino acids. The germline gives CDR1 SGDLS, CDR2 YYNGEE. The V gene lost 4 bases and the J gene lost 5 bases, with 19 bases spanning the gap.

This sequence joins TRBV11-2 and TRBJ2-7; D is perhaps TRBD1 (6 bases). Trimming cost V 5 bases and J 3 bases, with 8 bases left between them. CDR1 and CDR2 from the germline V gene are SGHAT and FQNNGV. The CDR3 is 12 amino acids. This CDR3 is CASSPDSYEQYV. CDR3 DNA sequence: TGTGCCAGCAGCCCGGACAGCTACGAGCAGTACGTC.

The chain recombines TRBV6-2 or TRBV6-3 with TRBJ1-2; TRBD1 aligns across 7 bases. CDR1 MNHEY and CDR2 SVGEGT come from the germline V gene. V lost 2 bases and J lost 12; bases outside the gene matches: 6. The CDR3 has 12 amino acids. The CDR3 DNA reads TGTGCCAGCAGTTACCCTGACAGGGCTCACACCTTC. Translation: CASSYPDRAHTF.

The rearrangement uses TRBV18 and TRBJ2-7; D is unclear. V was pared by 3 bases and J by 3 bases, with 9 bases between. The CDR3 sequence is 13 residues long. CDR1 and CDR2 (germline): KGHSH, LQKENI. Here the CDR3 reads CASSPQDGYEQYV. DNA for the CDR3: TGTGCCAGCTCACCTCAGGACGGCTACGAGCAGTACGTC.

The gene calls are TRBV6-4 and TRBJ2-7, with D tentatively TRBD2 (7 bases). CDR1 and CDR2 from the germline V gene are MRHNA and SNTAGT. Deletions cut 7 bases from V and 1 base from J, with 17 bases between. This CDR3 comprises 15 residues. CDR3 amino acids: CASKRGWDNSYEQYV. In nucleotides, the CDR3 is TGTGCCAGCAAGCGGGGCTGGGACAATTCCTACGAGCAGTACGTC.

This clone appeared once. This sequence joins TRBV6-5 and TRBJ1-2, with D possibly matching TRBD1 (5 bases). This CDR3 is built from 13 residues. Trimming pared 7 bases from V and 7 bases from J, leaving 16 bases between. CDR1 is MNHEY, CDR2 SVGAGI, per germline. This chain's CDR3 is CASTPAGLGGYTF. The CDR3, as DNA: TGTGCCAGCACCCCCGCAGGGCTGGGTGGCTACACCTTC.